This paragraph reports one T cell receptor beta chain. TCRdb's copy holds only in-frame clones and misses some; the assay was immunoSEQ multiplex PCR. The table has around 300 clones, over 80% seen once; the top ten hold about 9.4%. These data are taken from a study of chemoradiotherapy in HPV16-positive cancers. The clonotype originates from a human donor with HPV-associated anogenital cancer. The sequenced sample was tumor tissue, obtained from a patient who underwent chemoradiotherapy.

For the CDR3, the DNA is TGTGCCAGCAGCTTGTGGATGTCAACGAACACCGGGGAGCTGTTTTTT. This translates into CASSLWMSTNTGELFF. This chain joins TRBV5-6 and TRBJ2-2; D call uncertain. The CDR3 covers 16 residues. Trimming removed 1 base at V and 0 bases at J, with 10 bases between. The germline V gene encodes CDR1 SGHDT and CDR2 YYEEEE.